A selection of T cell receptor beta chains follows, all from one sample in a study of post-analysis software for immune sequencing data. A single record per CDR3 protein comes from TCRdb applying MiXCR to the PCR reads. This repertoire shows 550,000 to 700,000 distinct CDR3 sequences, around 47% found once; its top ten account for roughly 1.7%. The sequencing sample was made of blood. These receptor sequences come from a girl aged 5 to 17 with multiple sclerosis. Both conserved end residues are part of each CDR3. Each record gives: clone size, D gene, J gene, V gene, CDR3 DNA, CDR3 protein. The D gene is left open where the match is weak. The size field is filled for only some rows; it gives once, few, many or a size class.

abundance: -
d_gene: -
j_gene: TRBJ2-3
v_gene: TRBV12-3/TRBV12-4
CDR3nt: TGTGCCAGCAGTGGGCGACTAGGCCGCACAGATACGCAGTATTTT
CDR3aa: CASSGRLGRTDTQYF

abundance: -
d_gene: TRBD1
j_gene: TRBJ2-1
v_gene: TRBV3-1
CDR3nt: TGTGCCAGCAGCCCAGGCTTTACAGGGGTCTACAATGAGCAGTTCTTC
CDR3aa: CASSPGFTGVYNEQFF

abundance: many
d_gene: -
j_gene: TRBJ1-2
v_gene: TRBV24-1
CDR3nt: TGTGCCACCAGTGGTTCAGGAGACTATGGCTACACCTTC
CDR3aa: CATSGSGDYGYTF

abundance: -
d_gene: -
j_gene: TRBJ2-6
v_gene: TRBV6-5
CDR3nt: TGTGCCAGCAGTTACCTATCCGGGACAACCTCTGGGGCCAACGTCCTGACTTTC
CDR3aa: CASSYLSGTTSGANVLTF

abundance: -
d_gene: -
j_gene: TRBJ2-7
v_gene: TRBV3-1
CDR3nt: TGTGCCAGCAGCAATTACCGGGTACGGCGCGAGCAGTACTTC
CDR3aa: CASSNYRVRREQYF

abundance: -
d_gene: -
j_gene: TRBJ2-1
v_gene: TRBV20-1
CDR3nt: TGCAGTGCTAGAGATCTAAGTGCTAATGAGCAGTTCTTC
CDR3aa: CSARDLSANEQFF

abundance: -
d_gene: TRBD2
j_gene: TRBJ2-3
v_gene: TRBV5-1
CDR3nt: TGCGCCAGCAGCGCCAACGGACTAGGCGGCACAGATACGCAGTATTTT
CDR3aa: CASSANGLGGTDTQYF

abundance: few
d_gene: TRBD1
j_gene: TRBJ1-2
v_gene: TRBV5-1
CDR3nt: TGCGCCAGCAGCGTTGGACAGGGGGCGTCCGGCTACACCTTC
CDR3aa: CASSVGQGASGYTF

abundance: few
d_gene: TRBD2
j_gene: TRBJ2-5
v_gene: TRBV6-5
CDR3nt: TGTGCCAGCAGTTACTCTCCTAGCGGGGGCCAAGAGACCCAGTACTTC
CDR3aa: CASSYSPSGGQETQYF

abundance: -
d_gene: TRBD2
j_gene: TRBJ2-3
v_gene: TRBV5-1
CDR3nt: TGCGCCAGCACCCCACTAGCGGGAGGCTCAGATACGCAGTATTTT
CDR3aa: CASTPLAGGSDTQYF

abundance: few
d_gene: -
j_gene: TRBJ1-6
v_gene: TRBV10-3
CDR3nt: TGTGCCGCCCGCTTTTCACCCCTCCACTTT
CDR3aa: CAARFSPLHF

abundance: few
d_gene: TRBD2
j_gene: TRBJ2-7
v_gene: TRBV5-1
CDR3nt: TGCGCCAGCAGCTTGAGTACCGGGACTAGCGGGAGTGTCGAGCAGTACTTC
CDR3aa: CASSLSTGTSGSVEQYF

abundance: few
d_gene: -
j_gene: TRBJ2-5
v_gene: TRBV21-1
CDR3nt: TGTGCCAGCAGCTACACCCAGTACTTC
CDR3aa: CASSYTQYF

abundance: -
d_gene: -
j_gene: TRBJ1-1
v_gene: TRBV5-1
CDR3nt: TGCGCCAGCAGCCCGGTACCCCTACAGGGTTCTGAAGCTTTCTTT
CDR3aa: CASSPVPLQGSEAFF

abundance: -
d_gene: TRBD2
j_gene: TRBJ2-1
v_gene: TRBV3-1
CDR3nt: TGTGCCAGCAGCCAGGTATCTAGCGGGGAGCCTCTAAGTGAGCAGTTCTTC
CDR3aa: CASSQVSSGEPLSEQFF

abundance: -
d_gene: -
j_gene: TRBJ2-3
v_gene: TRBV5-1
CDR3nt: TGCGCCAGCAAGACTACTCCGGGAGATACGCAGTATTTT
CDR3aa: CASKTTPGDTQYF

abundance: -
d_gene: -
j_gene: TRBJ2-7
v_gene: TRBV3-1
CDR3nt: TGTGCCAGCAGCCAAGCGGGGTACGAGCAGTACTTC
CDR3aa: CASSQAGYEQYF

abundance: -
d_gene: -
j_gene: TRBJ2-7
v_gene: TRBV6-1
CDR3nt: TGTGCCAGCAGTGAAGCCGACGGGGCCCATTACGAGCAGTACTTC
CDR3aa: CASSEADGAHYEQYF

abundance: -
d_gene: -
j_gene: TRBJ2-3
v_gene: TRBV24-1
CDR3nt: TGTGCCACCAGTGACGGACAGATGACAGATACGCAGTATTTT
CDR3aa: CATSDGQMTDTQYF

abundance: few
d_gene: TRBD2
j_gene: TRBJ2-7
v_gene: TRBV20-1
CDR3nt: TGCAGTGCTAAATTCGGGGGGGCGTACGAGCAGTACTTC
CDR3aa: CSAKFGGAYEQYF

abundance: -
d_gene: -
j_gene: TRBJ2-7
v_gene: TRBV28
CDR3nt: TGTGCCAACGCAGGGCGAGGGGGGGGTGAGCAGTACTTC
CDR3aa: CANAGRGGGEQYF

abundance: few
d_gene: -
j_gene: TRBJ1-1
v_gene: TRBV12-3/TRBV12-4
CDR3nt: TGTGCCAGCTTACGTACGACTGAAGCTTTCTTT
CDR3aa: CASLRTTEAFF

abundance: -
d_gene: -
j_gene: TRBJ2-3
v_gene: TRBV7-9
CDR3nt: TGTGCCAGCACCCCACCGACTCTAGCAAAGTATGAGGATACGCAGTATTTT
CDR3aa: CASTPPTLAKYEDTQYF

abundance: once
d_gene: -
j_gene: TRBJ1-2
v_gene: TRBV10-3
CDR3nt: TGTGCCATCACCGCGGGGGAAGTGACTGGCTACACCTTC
CDR3aa: CAITAGEVTGYTF

abundance: -
d_gene: -
j_gene: TRBJ2-3
v_gene: TRBV20-1
CDR3nt: TGCAGTGCCCACCGTCAGAGTACGCAGTATTTT
CDR3aa: CSAHRQSTQYF

abundance: -
d_gene: TRBD1
j_gene: TRBJ1-1
v_gene: TRBV5-5
CDR3nt: TGTGCCAGCAGAATGGACAGGGTTGCCACTGAAGCTTTCTTT
CDR3aa: CASRMDRVATEAFF

abundance: few
d_gene: -
j_gene: TRBJ2-7
v_gene: TRBV12-3/TRBV12-4
CDR3nt: TGTGCCAGCAGCCCGGACAGCTCCTACGAGCAGTACTTC
CDR3aa: CASSPDSSYEQYF

abundance: -
d_gene: TRBD1
j_gene: TRBJ1-1
v_gene: TRBV5-1
CDR3nt: TGCGCCAGTGCACAGGGGACTAAAGAAGCTTTCTTT
CDR3aa: CASAQGTKEAFF

abundance: few
d_gene: TRBD2
j_gene: TRBJ2-7
v_gene: TRBV6-5
CDR3nt: TGTGCCAGCTCCCGGGCTAGCGGGGTCTACGAGCAGTACTTC
CDR3aa: CASSRASGVYEQYF